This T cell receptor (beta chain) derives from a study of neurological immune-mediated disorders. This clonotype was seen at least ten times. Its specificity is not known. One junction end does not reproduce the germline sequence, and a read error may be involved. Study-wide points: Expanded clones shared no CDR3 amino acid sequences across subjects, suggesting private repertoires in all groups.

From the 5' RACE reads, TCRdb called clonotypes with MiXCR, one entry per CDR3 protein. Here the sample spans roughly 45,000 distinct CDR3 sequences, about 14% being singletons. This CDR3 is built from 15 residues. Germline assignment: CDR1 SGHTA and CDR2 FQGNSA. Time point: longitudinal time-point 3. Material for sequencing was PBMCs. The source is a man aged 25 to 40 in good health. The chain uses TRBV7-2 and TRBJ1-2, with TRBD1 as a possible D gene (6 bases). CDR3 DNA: TGTGCCAGCACCTTATGGAAGGTGGGGGGCTCTGGCTACACCTTC. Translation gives CASTLWKVGGSGYTF. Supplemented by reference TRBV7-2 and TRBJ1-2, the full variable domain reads GAGVSQSPSNKVTEKGKDVELRCDPISGHTALYWYRQSLGQGLEFLIYFQGNSAPDKSGLPSDRFSAERTGGSVSTLTIQRTQQEDSAVYLCASTLWKVGGSGYTFGSGTRLTVV.